This T cell receptor (beta chain) was retrieved from a study of lymphopenia after photon versus proton radiotherapy. Study-wide findings and caveats: Under photons, naive T cells and diversity fell while effector/memory populations rose. A bigger post-nadir fall in TCR diversity correlated inversely with survival time in deceased patients. Only patients who died were analyzed for survival; proton advantage is unproven. Oligoclonal CD8+ Temra expansion after nadir drove photon patients' diversity drop.

Germline V CDR1 and CDR2: MNHEY, SMNVEV (reference sequence). The CDR3 is 12 residues long. The germline V and J ends were trimmed by 5 bases and 7 bases, with 9 bases remaining between them. A single count supports this clone. Its matching antigen is unknown. Sequenced by immunoSEQ multiplex PCR; TCRdb stores in-frame clones only, minus some. Among 150,000 to 200,000 clones, roughly nine tenths were seen once, and the ten largest hold about 4.7%. This sequence joins TRBV27 and TRBJ2-1, with D possibly being TRBD2 (5 bases). Sample: peripheral blood, taken from a patient treated with photon-based radiotherapy. The clonotype was recovered from a man aged 45-65 years with gastric cancer. The chain's CDR3 is CASSPPGNEQFF. The CDR3 DNA sequence: TGTGCCAGCAGTCCGCCGGGGAATGAGCAGTTCTTC.